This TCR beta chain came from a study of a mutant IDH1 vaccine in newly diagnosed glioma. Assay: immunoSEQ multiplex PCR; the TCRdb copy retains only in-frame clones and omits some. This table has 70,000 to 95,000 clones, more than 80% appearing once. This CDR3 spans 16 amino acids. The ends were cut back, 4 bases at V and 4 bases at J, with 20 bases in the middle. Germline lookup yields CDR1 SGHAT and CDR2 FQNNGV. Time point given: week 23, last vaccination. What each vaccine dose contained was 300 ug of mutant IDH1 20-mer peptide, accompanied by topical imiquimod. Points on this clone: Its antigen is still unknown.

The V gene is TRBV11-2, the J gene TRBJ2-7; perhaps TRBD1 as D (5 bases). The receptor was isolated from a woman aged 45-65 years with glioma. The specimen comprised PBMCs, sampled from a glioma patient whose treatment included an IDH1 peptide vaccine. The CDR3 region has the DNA TGTGCCAGCAGCTCCTTGAAACAGGCCGCCGAATACGAGCAGTACTTC. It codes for CASSSLKQAAEYEQYF.